This T cell receptor (beta chain) was sequenced in a study of blood T cells in healthy people across ages. Study-wide results and caveats: A strong correlation was found between TCR beta diversity and the percentage of naive T cells. While age rose, TCR beta diversity per million T cells dropped in a roughly linear way. More naive CD4+ cells and higher diversity were found in long-lived than in aged donors.

Then a second PCR, running about 7 to 11 cycles, was carried out with a sample-barcoded 5' primer and a J-beta primer mix. TCRdb ran MiXCR on the 5' RACE reads and lists one entry per CDR3 protein. The sample lists over a million distinct CDR3 sequences, about 23% occurring once. This clonotype was found a few times. Its antigen is currently unknown. Trimming removed 2 bases at V and 1 base at J, with 10 bases between. This CDR3 region has 15 residues. In germline, CDR1 is SGHKS, CDR2 YYEKEE (reference sequence). The same sample was also studied in work on T cells of mothers and their children. That publication notes: Mother-child pairs who were related displayed a slightly higher overlap than unrelated pairs, a difference that was non-significant.

This receptor was identified in a girl aged 2-10 years in good health. What was sequenced was blood. The chain couples TRBV5-5 to TRBJ1-5; D is uncertain. For the CDR3, the DNA is TGTGCCAGCAGCTTTACGGGGAAAAGCAATCAGCCCCAGCATTTT. This translates into CASSFTGKSNQPQHF.